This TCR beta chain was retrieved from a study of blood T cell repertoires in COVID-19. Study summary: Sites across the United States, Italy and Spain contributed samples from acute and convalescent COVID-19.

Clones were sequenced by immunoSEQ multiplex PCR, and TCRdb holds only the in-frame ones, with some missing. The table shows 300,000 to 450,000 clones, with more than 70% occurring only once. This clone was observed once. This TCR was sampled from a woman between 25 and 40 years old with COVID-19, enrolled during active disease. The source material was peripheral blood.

CDR3 DNA: TGTGCCAGCAGCGCCGAGGGCCATAGTGAGCAGTTCTTC. Translated, it gives CASSAEGHSEQFF. This chain uses TRBV7-2 with TRBJ2-1; a possible D gene is TRBD2 (5 bases). The CDR3 has 13 amino acids. The ends were cut back, 5 bases at V and 9 bases at J, with 14 bases in the middle. The germline V gene encodes CDR1 SGHTA and CDR2 FQGNSA. The full variable domain, completed using reference TRBV7-2 and TRBJ2-1, is GAGVSQSPSNKVTEKGKDVELRCDPISGHTALYWYRQSLGQGLEFLIYFQGNSAPDKSGLPSDRFSAERTGGSVSTLTIQRTQQEDSAVYLCASSAEGHSEQFFGPGTRLTVL.